This TCR beta chain was sequenced for a study of CD8+ T cells in alopecia areata. Findings and caveats of the study: Association of baseline CD8+ expansion with response is uncertain owing to one nonresponder. Especially in alopecia totalis/universalis, lesional scalp showed greater clonality than normal scalp did. It was observed that many expanded lesional clones persisted in scalp and blood during tofacitinib.

The CDR3 is made up of 18 amino acids. J lost 2 bases, V lost 1 base, and 9 bases had no gene match. Germline CDR1 SGHTA, CDR2 FQGNSA. Regarding this clone: Its antigen remains unknown.

Following extraction, RNA underwent reverse transcription to cDNA, which served as the sequencing template. Produced via immunoSEQ multiplex PCR; TCRdb's table is partial and in-frame only. The table lists more than 110,000 clones, 82% of them singletons. Treatment given: oral pan-JAK inhibitor, 5-10 mg twice daily. The genes are TRBV7-2 and TRBJ2-3; 10 nucleotides align to TRBD1. This TCR derives from a human donor with alopecia areata. The sequencing here drew on CD8+ T cells sorted from blood, taken at week 4, from a patient treated with tofacitinib. CDR3 region: CASSLGLGTGVVTDTQYF. CDR3 coding DNA: TGTGCCAGCAGCTTAGGCCTCGGGACAGGGGTGGTCACAGATACGCAGTATTTT.